This T cell receptor (beta chain) was captured by sequencing in a study of T cell repertoires in cytomegalovirus infection. This clonotype has a handful of counts. TCRdb passed the reads through MiXCR, listing each CDR3 protein once. The data hold about 250,000 distinct CDR3 sequences, with over 15% observed a single time. The ends were cut back, 5 bases at V and 9 bases at J, with 17 bases in the middle. The CDR3 is 15 residues long. CDR1 is SEHNR and CDR2 is FQNEAQ in the germline V gene (reference sequence). This chain connects TRBV7-9 to TRBJ1-6, with D possibly being TRBD1 (5 bases). The sequencing input was CD8+ T cells from PBMCs. This clonotype originated in a human donor in good health (CMV status not recorded). Some clones in this sample may be carry-over from other donors' samples. The CDR3 is CASSTNQGRTSPLHF. In DNA, the CDR3 is TGTGCCAGCAGCACGAACCAGGGAAGGACTTCACCCCTCCACTTT.